Listed here are 26 T cell receptor beta chains from one sample, sequenced in a study of cytomegalovirus exposure and HLA in healthy donors. In the PCR, 60 Vbeta and 13 Jbeta primers were used. Repertoires were generated with immunoSEQ multiplex PCR, while TCRdb's copy carries only in-frame clones and drops some. The sample includes a few hundred thousand clones, approximately 79% seen only once; the top ten take around 1.8%. The sequenced material came from PBMCs. The receptors come from a man aged 18 to 35 in good health and CMV-seronegative.

This clone was picked up a small number of times. The chain links TRBV28 to TRBJ2-5; 10 nucleotides align to TRBD2. Unmatched junction bases numbered 18, after V lost 6 bases and J lost 5 bases. The germline CDR1 and CDR2 sequences are MDHEN and SYDVKM. This CDR3 comprises 18 residues. Written as DNA, the CDR3 is TGTGCCAGCAGAAAGAGTGGTTTTCTAGCGGGAGCGGGGGAGACCCAGTACTTC. Translated, it gives CASRKSGFLAGAGETQYF.

The chain joins TRBV18 to TRBJ1-2, with TRBD1 matching 7 bases. The V gene's germline CDR1 is KGHSH and CDR2 LQKENI. This CDR3 is 15 amino acids long. V shed 6 bases, J shed 4 bases, and the junction held 11 bases outside the gene matches. CDR3 DNA: TGTGCCAGCTCTCCCGGCCAGGGGGACGCCTATGGCTACACCTTC. It is translated as CASSPGQGDAYGYTF.

This chain joins TRBV18 and TRBJ2-7; TRBD1 matches at 8 bases. The CDR3 has 15 residues. V dropped 3 bases and J dropped 2; count of bases not matched to a gene: 6. Per germline, CDR1 KGHSH and CDR2 LQKENI. This chain's CDR3 is CASSPGQGSAYEQYF. The DNA of the CDR3 is TGTGCCAGCTCACCCGGACAGGGCTCAGCCTACGAGCAGTACTTC.

This CDR3 is CASSQDESGSFTGELFF. The CDR3 DNA is TGTGCCAGCAGCCAAGATGAGAGCGGGAGTTTCACCGGGGAGCTGTTTTTT. The gene calls are TRBV4-2 and TRBJ2-2; 8 bases fit TRBD2. Germline V gene lookup returns CDR1 LGHNA and CDR2 YNFKEQ. CDR3 length: 17 residues. The trim removed 0 bases at V and 4 bases at J, leaving 7 bases unmatched.

V is TRBV10-2 and J is TRBJ1-1; 7 bases line up with TRBD1. The V and J ends lost 6 bases and 0 bases, in that order; junction bases with no gene match: 4. CDR3 length equals 14 residues. Germline V lookup: CDR1 WSHSY, CDR2 SAAADI. The CDR3 loop reads CASSRTGLNTEAFF. The CDR3 region has the DNA TGCGCCAGCAGCCGGACAGGCCTGAACACTGAAGCTTTCTTT.

CDR3 nucleotide sequence: TGTGCCAGCAGCTCTCGGGGGGGGACCCCTCAGCCCCAGCATTTT. This gives the protein CASSSRGGTPQPQHF. The chain combines TRBV13 with TRBJ1-5; tentative D call: TRBD1 (5 bases). CDR1 is PRHDT and CDR2 is FYEKMQ in the germline V gene (reference sequence). The CDR3 extends over 15 amino acids. V lost 4 bases and J 6 bases, leaving 16 bases between the germline ends.

The V and J genes are TRBV2 and TRBJ2-2; D may be TRBD1 (6 bases). Trimming cost V 2 bases and J 7 bases, with 14 bases left between them. The CDR3 has 15 amino acids. Germline CDR1 and CDR2: SNHLY and FYNNEI. CDR3 amino acids: CASSEIAGTFGELFF. In DNA form, the CDR3 reads TGTGCCAGCAGTGAAATTGCTGGGACATTCGGGGAGCTGTTTTTT.

This rearrangement joins TRBV9 to TRBJ1-2; possible D gene TRBD1, 5 bases. The CDR3 is 12 amino acids. Germline assignment: CDR1 SGDLS and CDR2 YYNGEE. V gave up 3 bases and J gave up 7 bases, with 10 bases separating them. CDR3 DNA sequence: TGTGCCAGCAGCGGCCCCAGGGCTGGCTACACCTTC. It yields the protein CASSGPRAGYTF.

This clone was counted a single time. This chain joins TRBV6-4 and TRBJ1-2; possible D gene TRBD1, 6 bases. The V gene's germline CDR1 is MRHNA and CDR2 SNTAGT. V was clipped by 4 bases and J by 4 bases, with 16 bases between them. The CDR3 sequence is 15 residues long. The CDR3 protein is CASSADGQFLYGYTF. The CDR3 DNA is TGTGCCAGCAGTGCCGATGGACAGTTTCTCTATGGCTACACCTTC.

This sequence joins TRBV11-2 and TRBJ2-4, with D tentatively TRBD2 (6 bases). CDR1 SGHAT and CDR2 FQNNGV come from the germline V gene. V shed 1 base and J shed 5 bases, with 9 bases lying between them. CDR3 size: 14 residues. The CDR3 is CASSLAGVQNIQYF. CDR3 nucleotide sequence: TGTGCCAGCAGCTTAGCGGGAGTACAAAACATTCAGTACTTC. The whole variable domain, filled in from reference TRBV11-2 and TRBJ2-4, reads EAGVAQSPRYKIIEKRQSVAFWCNPISGHATLYWYQQILGQGPKLLIQFQNNGVVDDSQLPKDRFSAERLKGVDSTLKIQPAKLEDSAVYLCASSLAGVQNIQYFGAGTRLSVL.

The chain uses TRBV5-4 and TRBJ1-1; TRBD1 aligns across 9 bases. The CDR3 runs 13 residues. J was trimmed by 1 base and V by 9 bases; bases with no gene match: 4. The germline gives CDR1 SGHNT, CDR2 YYREEE (reference sequence). CDR3 in DNA: TGTGCCACGAAGACAGGGGGGAACACTGAAGCTTTCTTT. Translating gives CATKTGGNTEAFF.

This clone was detected a few times. The chain has TRBV9 and TRBJ2-3, with 7 bases that match TRBD1. The germline V gene has CDR1 SGDLS and CDR2 YYNGEE. The CDR3 runs to 15 residues. Trimming at V came to 5 bases and at J to 0 bases, leaving 6 bases not matched to a gene. CDR3 loop: CASSERDRSTDTQYF. CDR3 coding DNA: TGTGCCAGCAGTGAAAGGGACAGAAGCACAGATACGCAGTATTTT.

The chain combines TRBV30 with TRBJ1-1; 8 nucleotides align to TRBD1. Germline CDR1 GTSNPN, CDR2 SVGIG (reference sequence). The ends lost 1 base at V and 4 bases at J; junction bases unmatched: 5. This CDR3 comprises 14 residues. The CDR3 loop reads CAWSETGVRTEAFF. For the CDR3, the DNA is TGTGCCTGGAGTGAGACAGGGGTGCGCACTGAAGCTTTCTTT.

A single count supports this clone. V and J are TRBV6-6 and TRBJ1-5, with 8 bases matching TRBD1. This CDR3 is built from 14 residues. Germline CDR1 is MNHNY and CDR2 is SVGAGI (reference sequence). With V trimmed by 6 bases and J by 5 bases, 6 bases remained unmatched. The CDR3 DNA reads as TGTGCCAGCAGCACGACAGGGGTCTATCAGCCCCAGCATTTT. Translating it yields CASSTTGVYQPQHF.

A note on this clone: A junction boundary mismatches the germline segment, possibly from a read error. This same CDR3 is encoded by further DNA sequences in the sample. CDR3 in DNA: TGCGCCAGCAGCCCCCTCCTCCAAGAGACCCAGTACTTC. Translated: CASSPLLQETQYF. The chain combines TRBV7-2 with TRBJ2-5, with D unclear. The CDR3 is made up of 13 amino acids. In germline, CDR1 is SGHTA, CDR2 FQGNSA.

The chain joins TRBV7-5 to TRBJ1-2; TRBD1, the table's D call, was not compared with the DNA. TRBV7-5 is described as a pseudogene. This CDR3 spans 17 amino acids. CDR3 in amino acids: CARSLGSGTVSNYGYTF. The CDR3, as DNA: TGTGCCAGAAGTCTAGGGAGTGGGACAGTGTCTAACTATGGCTACACCTTC.

The chain joins TRBV19 to TRBJ2-6; TRBD1 might be the D (6 bases). Per germline, CDR1 LNHDA and CDR2 SQIVND (reference sequence). Trimming shortened V by 7 bases and J by 2 bases, and 24 bases separated the two germline ends. The CDR3 extends over 19 amino acids. The chain's CDR3 is CASKGQGRLSGAGANVLTF. CDR3 sequence (DNA): TGTGCCAGTAAGGGGCAGGGACGACTTTCAGGGGCTGGGGCCAACGTCCTGACTTTC.

V is TRBV7-2 and J is TRBJ1-2; 9 bases agree with TRBD1. Trimming cost V 1 base and J 4 bases; bases outside gene matches: 7. This CDR3 contains 16 residues. From germline, CDR1 is SGHTA and CDR2 FQGNSA. The CDR3 spells CASSLVAGTGSYGYTF. In nucleotides, the CDR3 is TGTGCCAGCAGCTTAGTTGCCGGGACAGGGAGCTATGGCTACACCTTC.

The V call is TRBV6-6, the J call TRBJ2-1; 11 nucleotides line up with TRBD2. The CDR3 consists of 15 residues. Looked up from germline, CDR1 is MNHNY and CDR2 is SVGAGI (reference sequence). V dropped 5 bases and J dropped 6; count of bases not matched to a gene: 6. The CDR3 loop is CASSQGTSGLNEQFF. CDR3 sequence (DNA): TGTGCCAGCAGTCAAGGGACTAGCGGACTCAATGAGCAGTTCTTC.

This clone was detected only once. The CDR3 bases are TGTGCCAGCAGTTTAAATGAAGTAACGGACTATGGCTACACCTTC. This encodes CASSLNEVTDYGYTF. The V call is TRBV28, the J call TRBJ1-2; D remains ambiguous. The CDR3 spans 15 residues. V was trimmed by 2 bases and J by 3 bases, leaving 13 bases between them. In germline, CDR1 is MDHEN, CDR2 SYDVKM.

The gene calls are TRBV15 and TRBJ1-4, with D uncertain. Trimming removed 2 bases from V and 8 bases from J, with 15 bases in between. The CDR3 has 15 amino acids. The germline gives CDR1 LNHNV, CDR2 YYDKDF (reference sequence). The CDR3, as DNA: TGTGCCACCAGCAGACAGGCAGGATTTAGAGAAAAACTGTTTTTT. It encodes CATSRQAGFREKLFF.

This chain connects TRBV10-3 to TRBJ1-1; D remains ambiguous. The CDR3 consists of 13 residues. V was pared by 3 bases and J by 2 bases, with 7 bases between. Germline V gene sequence: CDR1 ENHRY, CDR2 SYGVKD. The chain's CDR3 is CAISELTNTEAFF. For the CDR3, the DNA is TGTGCCATCAGTGAATTGACAAACACTGAAGCTTTCTTT.

CDR3 DNA: TGTGCCTGGAGTGGGGACAGGAACACCGGGGAGCTGTTTTTT. As protein: CAWSGDRNTGELFF. The rearrangement joins TRBV30 to TRBJ2-2; 7 bases agree with TRBD1. Germline lookup yields CDR1 GTSNPN and CDR2 SVGIG (reference sequence). Losses at the gene ends were 1 base for V and 1 base for J; bases not matched to a gene: 0. The CDR3 sequence is 14 residues long.

The chain couples TRBV4-3 to TRBJ2-1; 11 positions agree with TRBD2. Losses at the gene ends were 4 bases for V and 3 bases for J; bases not matched to a gene: 5. The CDR3 consists of 16 residues. Per the germline V gene, CDR1 is LGHNA and CDR2 is YSLEER. For the CDR3, the DNA is TGCGCCAGCAGCCGCCTACTAGCGGGAGACTACAATGAGCAGTTCTTC. It specifies CASSRLLAGDYNEQFF.

This clone was found a few times. V gene TRBV19 combines with J gene TRBJ2-2; D is unresolved. Trimming stripped 7 bases from V and 2 bases from J, with 14 bases between. CDR3 length equals 15 residues. Germline lookup yields CDR1 LNHDA and CDR2 SQIVND (reference sequence). The CDR3 is CASTPRGFNTGELFF. The CDR3 region has the DNA TGTGCCAGTACCCCCCGTGGCTTCAACACCGGGGAGCTGTTTTTT.

The J gene is TRBJ2-2, the V gene TRBV19; the match to TRBD2 covers 14 bases. J lost 5 bases, V lost 5 bases, and 10 bases had no gene match. The CDR3 totals 18 residues. Germline V gives CDR1 LNHDA, CDR2 SQIVND (reference sequence). CDR3 DNA sequence: TGTGCCAGTAGTTTGACTAGCGGGAGGGGTGGGGGAACCGGGGAGCTGTTTTTT. This codes for CASSLTSGRGGGTGELFF.